This is a list of T cell receptor beta chains from one sample in a study of early T cells in non-severe SARS-CoV-2 infection. A single record per CDR3 protein comes from TCRdb applying MiXCR to the 5' RACE reads. The repertoire holds 25,000 to 40,000 distinct CDR3 sequences, with roughly 5.3% as singletons. Input material: whole blood. All receptors come from an adult who was a healthcare worker with PCR-confirmed SARS-CoV-2 infection or an uninfected control (not recorded which). CDR3s include the opening cysteine and the closing phenylalanine or tryptophan. A D gene is named only where the DNA matches it firmly. Expanded clones are given a class, and other clones once, few, many or no size at all.

v_gene	len	d_gene	abundance	j_gene	CDR3nt	CDR3aa
TRBV7-8	15	TRBD2	.	TRBJ2-5	TGTGCCAGCAGCTTCCTAGCGGGGGGACAAGAGACCCAGTACTTC	CASSFLAGGQETQYF
TRBV10-3	13	TRBD1	few	TRBJ1-5	TGTGCCATCAGGACAGGGGCTGGTCAGCCCCAGCATTTT	CAIRTGAGQPQHF
TRBV6-5	16	.	few	TRBJ2-3	TGTGCCAGCAGTTACTCGAGCGGAGGGAGCACAGATACGCAGTATTTT	CASSYSSGGSTDTQYF
TRBV7-3	18	.	.	TRBJ2-1	TGTGCCAGCAGCTTAACGGGCGGGCAGGGCCTACCCATGGATGAGCAGTTCTTC	CASSLTGGQGLPMDEQFF
TRBV12-3/TRBV12-4	13	.	many	TRBJ1-3	TGTGCCAGCAGTTTCGGAGGGAGGCAAACCATATATTTT	CASSFGGRQTIYF
TRBV28	15	TRBD1	.	TRBJ1-2	TGTGCCAGCAGTGGGGGACAGGGACCCAACTATGGCTACACCTTC	CASSGGQGPNYGYTF
TRBV12-3/TRBV12-4	12	.	few	TRBJ1-2	TGTGCCAGCAGCGTCGACAACTATGGCTACACCTTC	CASSVDNYGYTF
TRBV2	14	TRBD1	many	TRBJ1-2	TGTGCCAGCAGGCCAACGACAGGGGACTATGGCTACACCTTC	CASRPTTGDYGYTF
TRBV7-2	14	.	few	TRBJ1-1	TGTGCCAGCAGCTTAGAACAGTTGAACACTGAAGCTTTCTTT	CASSLEQLNTEAFF
TRBV6-6	16	.	many	TRBJ2-3	TGTGCCAGCAGTTATGAGGGACAATCGGTCACAGATACGCAGTATTTT	CASSYEGQSVTDTQYF
TRBV6-6	13	.	many	TRBJ2-3	TGTGCCAGCAGTTTTACCGACTGGCGAACGCAGTATTTT	CASSFTDWRTQYF
TRBV20-1	13	.	many	TRBJ1-1	TGCAGTGCTAGTATCCAGGCCGCCACTGAAGCTTTCTTT	CSASIQAATEAFF
TRBV3-1	14	TRBD1	many	TRBJ2-7	TGTGCCAGCAGCTCCGGGACAGGGACGAACGAGCAGTACTTC	CASSSGTGTNEQYF
TRBV7-6	15	TRBD1	few	TRBJ2-1	TGTGCCAGCAGCTTAGGGACAGGTCCCTACAATGAGCAGTTCTTC	CASSLGTGPYNEQFF
TRBV20-1	16	.	.	TRBJ2-7	TGCAGTGCCACAACTATGATTAGGGGAGCGTCCTACGAGCAGTACTTC	CSATTMIRGASYEQYF
TRBV19	14	TRBD1	many	TRBJ2-5	TGTGCCAGTAGTATAGGGGGACAGGCTGGGACCCAGTACTTC	CASSIGGQAGTQYF
TRBV5-6	21	TRBD1	few	TRBJ1-1	TGTGCCAGCAGCTTGGCATTCGGACAGGGGGCTTGGATCCCCCCGAACACTGAAGCTTTCTTT	CASSLAFGQGAWIPPNTEAFF
TRBV19	14	TRBD2	many	TRBJ2-7	TGTGCCAGTAGTAGACTAGCGGGTCTCTACGAGCAGTACTTC	CASSRLAGLYEQYF
TRBV19	15	TRBD2	few	TRBJ2-5	TGTGCCAGTAGTGAACAAGCGGGGGACCAAGAGACCCAGTACTTC	CASSEQAGDQETQYF
TRBV5-6	14	.	many	TRBJ1-2	TGTGCCAGCAGCTTGGCCTCAGGGTCCTATGGCTACACCTTC	CASSLASGSYGYTF
TRBV5-1	12	.	few	TRBJ2-1	TGCGCCAGTAGACGTATGTGGGATGAGCAGTTCTTC	CASRRMWDEQFF
TRBV12-3/TRBV12-4	16	.	few	TRBJ2-7	TGTGCCAGCAGTCCTCAGAGGGGTGACAGAGACTACGAGCAGTACTTC	CASSPQRGDRDYEQYF
TRBV7-2	16	.	few	TRBJ2-1	TGTGCCAGCAGCCCAAGGCGTGGAGGAAACTACAATGAGCAGTTCTTC	CASSPRRGGNYNEQFF
TRBV7-2	16	TRBD1	many	TRBJ2-1	TGTGCCAGCAGCGGTAGTGGGACAGGGAATCGAAATGAGCAGTTCTTC	CASSGSGTGNRNEQFF
TRBV25-1	15	.	.	TRBJ1-5	TGTGCCAGCAGTGCTGGGGCTGGGAGCAATCAGCCCCAGCATTTT	CASSAGAGSNQPQHF
TRBV24-1	14	TRBD1	many	TRBJ1-5	TGTGCCACCAGAGACAGGGGGCGGCCTCAGCCCCAGCATTTT	CATRDRGRPQPQHF
TRBV11-2	13	.	.	TRBJ2-3	TGTGCCAGCAGTAGCGGTCGCTCAGATACGCAGTATTTT	CASSSGRSDTQYF
TRBV2	14	TRBD1	.	TRBJ2-2	TGTGCCAGCAGTGCCGACAGGGAGACCGGGGAGCTGTTTTTT	CASSADRETGELFF
TRBV30	13	.	many	TRBJ1-5	TGTGCCTGGAGCCCCGGGGGCGGGGGGCCCCAGCATTTT	CAWSPGGGGPQHF
TRBV5-1	14	.	many	TRBJ1-1	TGCGCCAGCAACAAGGCCCTTGGAGGCACTGAAGCTTTCTTT	CASNKALGGTEAFF
TRBV28	13	.	many	TRBJ1-1	TGTGCCAGCAGGGGCTCCAGGGGATCTGAAGCTTTCTTT	CASRGSRGSEAFF
TRBV18	14	.	many	TRBJ1-2	TGTGCCAGCTCACCGTTGGCGAGGAAGGATGGCTACACCTTC	CASSPLARKDGYTF
TRBV6-2/TRBV6-3	16	TRBD1	.	TRBJ1-6	TGTGCCAGCAGAGGGACAGGGGGTTCGAGCAATTCACCCCTCCACTTT	CASRGTGGSSNSPLHF
TRBV4-3	14	.	many	TRBJ2-3	TGCGCCAGCAGCCAAGATCAGAGCACAGATACGCAGTATTTT	CASSQDQSTDTQYF
TRBV6-5	15	.	many	TRBJ1-4	TGTGCCAGCAGTTACGGGGGCGGGGGTAATGAAAAACTGTTTTTT	CASSYGGGGNEKLFF
TRBV5-1	15	.	few	TRBJ1-3	TGCGCCAGCAGCAGTGGGAGCGGCTCTGGAAACACCATATATTTT	CASSSGSGSGNTIYF
TRBV7-8	13	.	many	TRBJ2-3	TGTGCCAGCAGCCAGGACCTCACAGATACGCAGTATTTT	CASSQDLTDTQYF
TRBV7-9	13	.	many	TRBJ2-3	TGTGCCAGCAGCTCAGTTGTCACAGATACGCAGTATTTT	CASSSVVTDTQYF
TRBV28	13	.	many	TRBJ1-1	TGTGCCAGCGAGTGGACCGCGAACACTGAAGCTTTCTTT	CASEWTANTEAFF
TRBV24-1	14	TRBD1	.	TRBJ1-2	TGTGCCACCAGTGACCCGACAGGGAACTATGGCTACACCTTC	CATSDPTGNYGYTF
TRBV19	13	TRBD2	many	TRBJ2-1	TGTGCCAGTAGTTGGACTAGCGGGGCAGGGCAGTTCTTC	CASSWTSGAGQFF
TRBV11-2	15	TRBD2	many	TRBJ2-1	TGTGCCAGCAGCCCCCGGAGCGGGAGAGGCAATGAGCAGTTCTTC	CASSPRSGRGNEQFF
TRBV7-8	17	.	many	TRBJ2-3	TGTGCCAGCAGCTTATCTGAGGGAAATTGGGGCACAGATACGCAGTATTTT	CASSLSEGNWGTDTQYF
TRBV6-2/TRBV6-3	16	.	many	TRBJ2-5	TGTGCCAGCAGCCACCCCGAATGGGGGATTCAAGAGACCCAGTACTTC	CASSHPEWGIQETQYF
TRBV19	17	TRBD2	few	TRBJ2-7	TGTGCCAGTAGTAGGGCCGGGACTAGCGGGGCCTCCTACGAGCAGTACTTC	CASSRAGTSGASYEQYF